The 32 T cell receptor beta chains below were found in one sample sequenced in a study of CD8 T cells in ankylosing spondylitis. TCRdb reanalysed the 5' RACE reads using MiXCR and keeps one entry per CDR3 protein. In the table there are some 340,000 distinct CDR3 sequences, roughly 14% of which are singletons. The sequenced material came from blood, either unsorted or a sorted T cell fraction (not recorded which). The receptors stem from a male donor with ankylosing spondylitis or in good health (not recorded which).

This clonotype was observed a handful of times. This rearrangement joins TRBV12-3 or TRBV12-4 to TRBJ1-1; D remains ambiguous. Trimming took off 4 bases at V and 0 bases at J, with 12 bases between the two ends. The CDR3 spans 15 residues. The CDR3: CASSWAGGVNTEAFF. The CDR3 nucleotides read TGTGCCAGCAGTTGGGCAGGCGGCGTGAACACTGAAGCTTTCTTT.

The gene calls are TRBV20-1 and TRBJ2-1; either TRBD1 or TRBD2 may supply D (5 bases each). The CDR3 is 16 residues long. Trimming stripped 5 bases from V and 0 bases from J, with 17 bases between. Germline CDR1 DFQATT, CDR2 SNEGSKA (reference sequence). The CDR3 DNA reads TGCAGTGCTCCTCAGCTGGGGGTCAACTCCTACAATGAGCAGTTCTTC. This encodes CSAPQLGVNSYNEQFF.

The CDR3 DNA sequence: TGCAGTGCAACGGGACAGGGAGGGACCCAGTACTTC. It encodes CSATGQGGTQYF. This chain links TRBV20-1 with TRBJ2-5, with TRBD1 identical over 9 bases. Germline trimming cut 6 bases from V and 7 bases from J; bases unmatched to any gene: 6. Per the germline V gene, CDR1 is DFQATT and CDR2 is SNEGSKA (reference sequence). This CDR3 is built from 12 residues.

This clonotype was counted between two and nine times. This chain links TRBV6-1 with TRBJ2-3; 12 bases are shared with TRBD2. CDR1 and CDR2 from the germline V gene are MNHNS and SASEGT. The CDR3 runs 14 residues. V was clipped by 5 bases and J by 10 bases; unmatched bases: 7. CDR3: CASSPTSGSAAQYF. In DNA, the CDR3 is TGTGCCAGCAGTCCGACTAGCGGGAGTGCTGCGCAGTATTTT.

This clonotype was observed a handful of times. The CDR3 sequence is CASSQVQGAKDGYTF. CDR3 sequence (DNA): TGTGCCAGCAGCCAAGTTCAGGGGGCTAAGGATGGCTACACCTTC. The V gene is TRBV3-1, the J gene TRBJ1-2; TRBD1 aligns across 8 bases. J gave up 6 bases and V 1 base, and 7 bases lay outside the gene matches. The CDR3 runs to 15 residues. Per germline, CDR1 LGHDT and CDR2 YNNKEL (reference sequence). Full variable domain (missing parts from reference TRBV3-1 and TRBJ1-2): DTAVSQTPKYLVTQMGNDKSIKCEQNLGHDTMYWYKQDSKKFLKIMFSYNNKELIINETVPNRFSPKSPDKAHLNLHINSLELGDSAVYFCASSQVQGAKDGYTFGSGTRLTVV.

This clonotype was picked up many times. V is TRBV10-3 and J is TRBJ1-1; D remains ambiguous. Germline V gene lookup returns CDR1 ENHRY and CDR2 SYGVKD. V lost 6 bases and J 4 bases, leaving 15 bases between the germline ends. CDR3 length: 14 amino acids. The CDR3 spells CAIRVDGQSTEAFF. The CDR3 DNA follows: TGTGCCATCAGGGTCGATGGGCAGAGCACTGAAGCTTTCTTT.

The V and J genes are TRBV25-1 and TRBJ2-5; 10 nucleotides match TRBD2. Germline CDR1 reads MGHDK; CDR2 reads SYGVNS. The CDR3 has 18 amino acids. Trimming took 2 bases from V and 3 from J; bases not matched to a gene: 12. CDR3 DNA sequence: TGTGCCAGCAGTGAACCCAGCCTACTAGCGGGGATAGAAGAGACCCAGTACTTC. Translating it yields CASSEPSLLAGIEETQYF.

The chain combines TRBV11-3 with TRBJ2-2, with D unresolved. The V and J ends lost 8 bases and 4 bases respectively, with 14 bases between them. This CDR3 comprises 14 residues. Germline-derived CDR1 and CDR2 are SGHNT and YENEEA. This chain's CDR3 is CASGGPASTGELFF. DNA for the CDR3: TGTGCCAGCGGTGGGCCGGCAAGCACCGGGGAGCTGTTTTTT.

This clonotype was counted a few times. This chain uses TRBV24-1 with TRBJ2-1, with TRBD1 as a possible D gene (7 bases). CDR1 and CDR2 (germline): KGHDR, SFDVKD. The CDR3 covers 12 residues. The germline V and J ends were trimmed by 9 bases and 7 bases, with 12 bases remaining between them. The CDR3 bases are TGTGCCACCCTTCCAGGGGGGAATGAGCAGTTCTTC. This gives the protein CATLPGGNEQFF.

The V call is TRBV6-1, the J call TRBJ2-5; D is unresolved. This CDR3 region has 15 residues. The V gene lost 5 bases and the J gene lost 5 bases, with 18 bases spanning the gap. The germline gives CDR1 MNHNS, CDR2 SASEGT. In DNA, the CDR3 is TGTGCCAGCAGTCGTGCCCTTCCACCCCGGGAGACCCAGTACTTC. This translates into CASSRALPPRETQYF.

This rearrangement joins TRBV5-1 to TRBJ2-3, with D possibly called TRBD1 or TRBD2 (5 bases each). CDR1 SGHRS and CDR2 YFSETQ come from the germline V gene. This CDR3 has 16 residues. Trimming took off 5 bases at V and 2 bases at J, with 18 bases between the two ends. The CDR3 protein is CASSSGRPTLTDTQYF. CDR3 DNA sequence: TGCGCCAGCAGTTCGGGACGCCCAACACTCACAGATACGCAGTATTTT. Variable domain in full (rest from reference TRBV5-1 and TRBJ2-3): KAGVTQTPRYLIKTRGQQVTLSCSPISGHRSVSWYQQTPGQGLQFLFEYFSETQRNKGNFPGRFSGRQFSNSRSEMNVSTLELGDSALYLCASSSGRPTLTDTQYFGPGTRLTVL.

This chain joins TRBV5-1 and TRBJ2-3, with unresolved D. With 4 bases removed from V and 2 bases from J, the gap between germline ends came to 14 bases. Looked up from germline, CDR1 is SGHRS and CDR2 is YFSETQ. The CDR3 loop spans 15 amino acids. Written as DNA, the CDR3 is TGCGCCAGCAGCGTTTACCCGGGTCCCACAGATACGCAGTATTTT. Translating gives CASSVYPGPTDTQYF.

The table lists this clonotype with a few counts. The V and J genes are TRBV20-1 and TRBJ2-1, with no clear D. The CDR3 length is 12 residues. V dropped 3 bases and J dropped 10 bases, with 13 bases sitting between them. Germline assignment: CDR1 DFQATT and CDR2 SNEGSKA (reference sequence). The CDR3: CSASGLVWEQFF. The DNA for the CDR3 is TGCAGTGCTAGCGGGTTAGTGTGGGAGCAGTTCTTC.

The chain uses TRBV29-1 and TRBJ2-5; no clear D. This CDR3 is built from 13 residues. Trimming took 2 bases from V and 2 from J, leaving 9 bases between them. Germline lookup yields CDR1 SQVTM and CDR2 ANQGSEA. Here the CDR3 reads CSVEKQQQETQYF. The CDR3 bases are TGCAGCGTTGAAAAACAACAACAAGAGACCCAGTACTTC.

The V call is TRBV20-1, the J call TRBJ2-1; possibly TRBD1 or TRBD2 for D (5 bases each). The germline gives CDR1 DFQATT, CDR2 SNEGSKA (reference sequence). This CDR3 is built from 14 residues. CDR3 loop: CSGLGPAFEDEQFF. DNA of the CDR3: TGCAGCGGTCTGGGACCCGCTTTTGAGGATGAGCAGTTCTTC.

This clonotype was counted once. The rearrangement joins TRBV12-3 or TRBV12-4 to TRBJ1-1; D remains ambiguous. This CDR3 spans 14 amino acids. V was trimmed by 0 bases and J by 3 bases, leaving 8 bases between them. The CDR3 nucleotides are TGTGCCAGCAGTTTAGCCTTCGGGTACACTGAAGCTTTCTTT. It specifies CASSLAFGYTEAFF.

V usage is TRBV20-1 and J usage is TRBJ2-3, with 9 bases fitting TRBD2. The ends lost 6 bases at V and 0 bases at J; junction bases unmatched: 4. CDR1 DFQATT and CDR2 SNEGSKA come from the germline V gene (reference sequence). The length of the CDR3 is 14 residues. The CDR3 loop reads CSATSGGSTDTQYF. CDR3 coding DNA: TGCAGTGCAACGAGCGGGGGGAGCACAGATACGCAGTATTTT.

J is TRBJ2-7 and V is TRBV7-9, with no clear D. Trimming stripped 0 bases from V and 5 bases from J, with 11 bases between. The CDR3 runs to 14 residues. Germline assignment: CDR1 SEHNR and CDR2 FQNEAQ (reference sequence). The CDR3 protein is CASSLARAIDEQYF. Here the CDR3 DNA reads TGTGCCAGCAGCTTAGCACGGGCCATCGACGAGCAGTACTTC.

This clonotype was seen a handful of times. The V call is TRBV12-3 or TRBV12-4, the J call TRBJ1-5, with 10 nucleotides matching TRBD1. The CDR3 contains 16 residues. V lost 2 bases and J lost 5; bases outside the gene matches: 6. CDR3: CASSLSGTGAYQPQHF. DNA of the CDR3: TGTGCCAGCAGTTTATCCGGGACAGGGGCGTATCAGCCCCAGCATTTT.

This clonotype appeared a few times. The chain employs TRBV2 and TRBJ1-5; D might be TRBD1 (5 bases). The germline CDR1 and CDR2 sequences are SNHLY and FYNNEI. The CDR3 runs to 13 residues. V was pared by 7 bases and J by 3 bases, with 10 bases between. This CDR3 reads CASTRQPNQPQHF. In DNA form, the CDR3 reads TGTGCCAGCACAAGACAGCCCAATCAGCCCCAGCATTTT.

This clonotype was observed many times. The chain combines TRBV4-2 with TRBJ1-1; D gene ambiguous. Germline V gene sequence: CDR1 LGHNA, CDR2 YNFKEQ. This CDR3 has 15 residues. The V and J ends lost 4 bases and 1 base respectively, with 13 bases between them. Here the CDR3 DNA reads TGTGCCAGCAGCCCGATACAAGACGAGAACACTGAAGCTTTCTTT. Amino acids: CASSPIQDENTEAFF.

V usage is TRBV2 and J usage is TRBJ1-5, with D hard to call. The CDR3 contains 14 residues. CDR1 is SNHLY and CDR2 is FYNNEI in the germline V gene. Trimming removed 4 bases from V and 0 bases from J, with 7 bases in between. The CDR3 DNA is TGTGCCAGCAGTGTCTCCTATAGCAATCAGCCCCAGCATTTT. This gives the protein CASSVSYSNQPQHF.

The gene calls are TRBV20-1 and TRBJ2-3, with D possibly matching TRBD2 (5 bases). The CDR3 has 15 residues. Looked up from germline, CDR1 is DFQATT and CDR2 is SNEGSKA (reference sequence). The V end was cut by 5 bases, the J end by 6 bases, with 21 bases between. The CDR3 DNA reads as TGCAGTGCTCGTGCCGGGAACGGGGTCGGGGATACGCAGTATTTT. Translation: CSARAGNGVGDTQYF.

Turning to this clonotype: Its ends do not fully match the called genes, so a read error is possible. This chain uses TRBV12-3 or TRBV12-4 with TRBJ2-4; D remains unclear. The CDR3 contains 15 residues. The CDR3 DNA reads TGTGCCAGCGGTTTTCAGGAAAGGCCCAAAAACATTCAGTACTTC. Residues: CASGFQERPKNIQYF.

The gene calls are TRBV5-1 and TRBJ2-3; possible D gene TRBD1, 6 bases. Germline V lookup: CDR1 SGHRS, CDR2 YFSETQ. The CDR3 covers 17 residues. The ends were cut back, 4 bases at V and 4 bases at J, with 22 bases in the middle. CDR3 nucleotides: TGCGCCAGCAGCAAACAACCGGGACAACCAGGCGCAGATACGCAGTATTTT. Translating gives CASSKQPGQPGADTQYF.

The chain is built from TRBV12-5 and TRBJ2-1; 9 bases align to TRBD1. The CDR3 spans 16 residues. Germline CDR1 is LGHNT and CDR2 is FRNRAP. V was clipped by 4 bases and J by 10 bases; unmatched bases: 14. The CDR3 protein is CASGSPGQGMMWEQFF. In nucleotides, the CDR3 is TGTGCTAGTGGTTCCCCGGGACAGGGTATGATGTGGGAGCAGTTCTTC.

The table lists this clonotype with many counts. CDR3 bases: TGTGCCAGCAGCTTAGGGAGGGAGTATGAAAAACTGTTTTTT. Its translation is CASSLGREYEKLFF. The chain joins TRBV7-9 to TRBJ1-4; D unresolved. The CDR3 sequence is 14 residues long. With 1 base removed from V and 6 bases from J, the gap between germline ends came to 9 bases. Germline V gene sequence: CDR1 SEHNR, CDR2 FQNEAQ (reference sequence).

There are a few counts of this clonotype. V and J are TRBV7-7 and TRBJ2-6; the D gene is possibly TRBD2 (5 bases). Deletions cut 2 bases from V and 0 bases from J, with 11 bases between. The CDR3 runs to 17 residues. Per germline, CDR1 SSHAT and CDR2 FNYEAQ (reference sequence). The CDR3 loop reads CASSLTSGFSGANVLTF. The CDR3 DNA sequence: TGTGCCAGCAGCTTAACCTCGGGGTTCTCTGGGGCCAACGTCCTGACTTTC.

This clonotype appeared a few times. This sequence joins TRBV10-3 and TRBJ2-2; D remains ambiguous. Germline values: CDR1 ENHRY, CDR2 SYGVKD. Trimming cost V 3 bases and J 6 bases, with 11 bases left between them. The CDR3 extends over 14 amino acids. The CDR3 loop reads CAISEIYSPGELFF. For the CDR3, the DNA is TGTGCCATCAGTGAAATTTACAGTCCCGGGGAGCTGTTTTTT.

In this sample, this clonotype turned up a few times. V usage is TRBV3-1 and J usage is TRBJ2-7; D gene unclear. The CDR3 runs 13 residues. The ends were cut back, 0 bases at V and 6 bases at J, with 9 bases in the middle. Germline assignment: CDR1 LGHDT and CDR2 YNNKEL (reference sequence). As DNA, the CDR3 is TGTGCCAGCAGCCAAGATCGGGCTAGCGAGCAGTACTTC. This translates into CASSQDRASEQYF.

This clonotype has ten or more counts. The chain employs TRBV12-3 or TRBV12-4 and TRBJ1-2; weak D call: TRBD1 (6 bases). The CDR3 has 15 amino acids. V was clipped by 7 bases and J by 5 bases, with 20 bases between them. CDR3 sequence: CASIRGGVPQYGYTF. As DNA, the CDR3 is TGTGCCAGCATCCGAGGGGGGGTCCCCCAATATGGCTACACCTTC.

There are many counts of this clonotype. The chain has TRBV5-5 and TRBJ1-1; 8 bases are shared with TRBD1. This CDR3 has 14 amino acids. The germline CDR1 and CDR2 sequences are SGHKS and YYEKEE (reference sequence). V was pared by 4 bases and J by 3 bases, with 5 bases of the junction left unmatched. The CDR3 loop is CASSPGQGDTEAFF. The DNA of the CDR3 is TGTGCCAGCAGCCCCGGACAGGGCGACACTGAAGCTTTCTTT. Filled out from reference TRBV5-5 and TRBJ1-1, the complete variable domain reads DAGVTQSPTHLIKTRGQQVTLRCSPISGHKSVSWYQQVLGQGPQFIFQYYEKEERGRGNFPDRFSARQFPNYSSELNVNALLLGDSALYLCASSPGQGDTEAFFGQGTRLTVV.